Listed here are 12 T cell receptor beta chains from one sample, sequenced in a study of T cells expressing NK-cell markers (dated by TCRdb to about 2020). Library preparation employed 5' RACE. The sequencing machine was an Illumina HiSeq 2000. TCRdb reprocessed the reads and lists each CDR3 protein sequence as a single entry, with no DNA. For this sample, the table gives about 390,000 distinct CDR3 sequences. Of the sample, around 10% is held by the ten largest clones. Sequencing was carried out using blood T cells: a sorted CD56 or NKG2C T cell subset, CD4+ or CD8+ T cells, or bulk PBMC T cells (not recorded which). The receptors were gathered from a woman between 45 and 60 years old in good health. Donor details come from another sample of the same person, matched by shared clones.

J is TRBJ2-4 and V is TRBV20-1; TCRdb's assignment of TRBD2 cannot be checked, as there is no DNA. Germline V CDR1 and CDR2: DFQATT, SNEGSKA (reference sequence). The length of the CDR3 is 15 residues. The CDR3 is CSARGPSGSGNIQYF.

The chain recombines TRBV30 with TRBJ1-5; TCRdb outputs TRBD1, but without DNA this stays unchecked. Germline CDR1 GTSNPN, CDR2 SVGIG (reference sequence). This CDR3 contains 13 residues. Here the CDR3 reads CAWGQGLNQPQHF.

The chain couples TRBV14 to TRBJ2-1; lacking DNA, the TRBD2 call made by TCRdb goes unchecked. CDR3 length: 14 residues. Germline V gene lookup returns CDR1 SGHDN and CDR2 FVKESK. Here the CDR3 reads CASSPPGLVDEQFF.

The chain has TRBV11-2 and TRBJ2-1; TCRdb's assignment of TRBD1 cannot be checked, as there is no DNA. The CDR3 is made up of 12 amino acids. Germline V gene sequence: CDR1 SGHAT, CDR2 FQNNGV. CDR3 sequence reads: CASSLKGGVQFF.

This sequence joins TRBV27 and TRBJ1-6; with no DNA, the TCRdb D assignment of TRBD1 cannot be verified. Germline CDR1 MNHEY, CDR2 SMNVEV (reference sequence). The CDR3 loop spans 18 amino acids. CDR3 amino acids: CASSRRTGEGSYNSPLHF.

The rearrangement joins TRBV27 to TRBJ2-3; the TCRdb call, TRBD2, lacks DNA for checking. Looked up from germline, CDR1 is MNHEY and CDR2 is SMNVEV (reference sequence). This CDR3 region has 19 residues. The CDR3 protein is CASSTRQSFLAGAVDTQYF.

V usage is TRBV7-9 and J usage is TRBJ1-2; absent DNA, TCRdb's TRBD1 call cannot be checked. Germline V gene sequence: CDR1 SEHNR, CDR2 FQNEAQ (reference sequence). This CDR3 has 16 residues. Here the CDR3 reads CASSLAGPGANYGYTF.

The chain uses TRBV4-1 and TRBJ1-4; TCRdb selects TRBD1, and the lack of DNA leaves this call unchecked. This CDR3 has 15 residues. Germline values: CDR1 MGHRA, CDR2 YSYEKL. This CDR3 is CASRVGTGTNEKLFF.

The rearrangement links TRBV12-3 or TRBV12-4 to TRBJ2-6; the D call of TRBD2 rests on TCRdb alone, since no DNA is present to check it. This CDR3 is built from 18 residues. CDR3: CASSPSTSAFSGANVLTF.

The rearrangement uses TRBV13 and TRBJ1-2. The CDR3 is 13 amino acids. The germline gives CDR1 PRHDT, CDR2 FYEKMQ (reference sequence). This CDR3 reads CASSLLGFDGYTF.

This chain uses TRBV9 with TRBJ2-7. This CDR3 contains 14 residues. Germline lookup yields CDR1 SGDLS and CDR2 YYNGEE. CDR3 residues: CASSTQGLPTEQYF.

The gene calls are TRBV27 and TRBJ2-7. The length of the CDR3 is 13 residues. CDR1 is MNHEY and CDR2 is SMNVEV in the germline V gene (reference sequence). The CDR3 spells CATMDSSSYEQYF.